What follows is one T cell receptor (beta chain) and its context. No antigen is known for it. Trimming took off 3 bases at V and 2 bases at J, with 6 bases between the two ends. Germline values: CDR1 LNHDA, CDR2 SQIVND (reference sequence). This CDR3 is built from 13 residues. This sample is drawn from a study of T cell responses to AZD1222 COVID-19 vaccine. Study-level points and caveats: Regions 160-218 and 743-854 held dominance among vaccine-associated CD4 TCRs, which spanned spike.

TCRdb's copy holds only in-frame clones and misses some; the assay was immunoSEQ multiplex PCR. The table includes just over 150,000 clones, just over 90% detected once. The sample in question was peripheral blood, obtained on day 0 of AZD1222 vaccination. This TCR was recovered from an adult in good health. This chain uses TRBV19 with TRBJ2-3; D unclear. DNA for the CDR3: TGTGCCAGTAGTATTTTCTTCACAGATACGCAGTATTTT. It specifies CASSIFFTDTQYF.